The 21 T cell receptor beta chains listed next were all sequenced from one sample in a study of blood T cell repertoires in COVID-19. Sequencing used immunoSEQ multiplex PCR; TCRdb keeps in-frame clones, though not all of them. Of over 85,000 clones listed, 70% to 90% are singletons. The specimen sequenced was peripheral blood. These receptors were collected from a human donor in a cohort sampled during active COVID-19.

CDR3 nucleotides: TGTGCCAGCAGTTCCCGCGCAGAGACCCAGTACTTC. It yields the protein CASSSRAETQYF. This chain connects TRBV12-3 or TRBV12-4 to TRBJ2-5, with no clear D. The CDR3 has 12 residues. With 4 bases removed from V and 4 bases from J, the gap between germline ends came to 7 bases.

The rearrangement links TRBV11-2 to TRBJ1-6, with D maybe TRBD1 (6 bases). Germline V gene data show CDR1 as SGHAT and CDR2 as FQNNGV. This CDR3 region has 15 residues. The V end lost 4 bases, the J end lost 8 bases, and 15 bases lay between the germline ends. The CDR3, as DNA: TGTGCCAGCAGCTCGAGGACAGAAAGCGATTCACCCCTCCACTTT. Encoded protein: CASSSRTESDSPLHF.

The chain carries TRBV2 and TRBJ1-6; 7 bases fit TRBD1. This CDR3 has 15 residues. CDR1 is SNHLY and CDR2 is FYNNEI in the germline V gene. The ends lost 6 bases at V and 7 bases at J; junction bases unmatched: 9. In nucleotides, the CDR3 is TGTGCCAGCAGGCCCGTGACAGGGAGGAATTCACCCCTCCACTTT. As protein: CASRPVTGRNSPLHF.

The chain has TRBV5-4 and TRBJ1-2; 7 bases are a match to TRBD1. V gave up 2 bases and J gave up 6 bases; unmatched junction bases: 4. CDR1 SGHNT and CDR2 YYREEE come from the germline V gene (reference sequence). There are 13 residues in the CDR3. The CDR3 nucleotides read TGTGCCAGCAGCTTTCAGGGGGTGGATGGCTACACCTTC. As protein: CASSFQGVDGYTF.

The sample holds one count of this clone. The chain has TRBV4-3 and TRBJ2-3, with 7 bases lining up with TRBD1. The CDR3 loop spans 14 amino acids. CDR1 is LGHNA and CDR2 is YSLEER in the germline V gene. The V and J ends lost 0 bases and 10 bases, in that order; junction bases with no gene match: 7. The CDR3 DNA reads as TGCGCCAGCAGCCAAGATAGGGGCCAGGGGGCGCAGTATTTT. It encodes CASSQDRGQGAQYF.

The chain has TRBV5-5 and TRBJ1-2, with 8 bases aligning to TRBD1. The junction had 6 bases not matched to a gene; V was cut back by 3 bases and J by 8 bases. The CDR3 extends over 13 amino acids. Germline CDR1 SGHKS, CDR2 YYEKEE (reference sequence). CDR3 residues: CASSSQGAEGYTF. Here the CDR3 DNA reads TGTGCCAGCAGCTCCCAGGGGGCGGAGGGCTACACCTTC.

Judged by abundance, this clone is medium-sized. V and J are TRBV6-4 and TRBJ2-2; 9 nucleotides line up with TRBD2. Germline CDR1 is MRHNA and CDR2 is SNTAGT. Trimming at V came to 6 bases and at J to 6 bases, leaving 17 bases not matched to a gene. CDR3 length: 18 residues. For the CDR3, the DNA is TGTGCCAGCAGAAGAGCGGGGGGCTCCTGGGTTTGGGCCGGGGAGCTGTTTTTT. Translation: CASRRAGGSWVWAGELFF.

The chain carries TRBV19 and TRBJ2-1; 10 nucleotides match TRBD2. Per the germline V gene, CDR1 is LNHDA and CDR2 is SQIVND (reference sequence). This CDR3 is 16 amino acids long. V shed 5 bases and J 7 bases; nucleotides not matched to a gene: 11. The CDR3 DNA follows: TGTGCCAGTAGTTCCTCTAGCGGGAGTTCTCGGAATGAGCAGTTCTTC. Translating gives CASSSSSGSSRNEQFF.

This rearrangement joins TRBV7-9 to TRBJ1-5; D not resolved. V lost 5 bases, J lost 7 bases, and 9 bases lay in between. Germline V gives CDR1 SEHNR, CDR2 FQNEAQ (reference sequence). This CDR3 region has 12 residues. CDR3 in DNA: TGTGCCAGCAGCATAAACATCCAGCCCCAGCATTTT. It encodes CASSINIQPQHF.

V usage is TRBV28 and J usage is TRBJ2-3; D gene ambiguous. V was shortened by 5 bases and J by 7 bases, with 19 bases between the two germline ends. This CDR3 region has 15 residues. Germline CDR1 MDHEN, CDR2 SYDVKM. The CDR3, as DNA: TGTGCCAGCAGTCCCCGTACCCAGTGGGCCAATACGCAGTATTTT. This sequence encodes CASSPRTQWANTQYF.

The chain joins TRBV5-1 to TRBJ2-3; no definite D call. V gave up 0 bases and J gave up 1 base, with 6 bases separating them. This CDR3 contains 14 residues. Germline CDR1 and CDR2: SGHRS and YFSETQ. The CDR3 loop is CASSLVAGTDTQYF. In DNA, the CDR3 is TGCGCCAGCAGCTTGGTAGCAGGCACAGATACGCAGTATTTT.

This clone was counted a single time. This rearrangement joins TRBV29-1 to TRBJ2-5; the match to TRBD2 covers 10 bases. The CDR3 has 14 residues. The germline V gene encodes CDR1 SQVTM and CDR2 ANQGSEA. V was clipped by 7 bases and J by 0 bases; unmatched bases: 5. The CDR3 protein is CSAVSGRYQETQYF. The CDR3 DNA reads as TGCAGCGCCGTTAGCGGGAGGTACCAAGAGACCCAGTACTTC.

This sequence joins TRBV4-3 and TRBJ1-4, with D uncertain. V lost 0 bases, J lost 3 bases, and 8 bases lay in between. The CDR3 is 15 amino acids. Germline CDR1 LGHNA, CDR2 YSLEER. CDR3 DNA sequence: TGCGCCAGCAGCCAAGATCTACTGTCTAATGAAAAACTGTTTTTT. It specifies CASSQDLLSNEKLFF.

The chain joins TRBV7-3 to TRBJ1-1, with a tentative D call TRBD1 (6 bases). V lost 6 bases, J lost 4 bases, and 12 bases lay in between. Germline V gene lookup returns CDR1 SGHTA and CDR2 FQGTGA. The CDR3 runs 13 residues. The CDR3 spells CASSSGQSTEAFF. CDR3 nucleotides: TGTGCCAGCAGTTCCGGACAGAGCACTGAAGCTTTCTTT.

A few counts support this clone. The V call is TRBV5-1, the J call TRBJ1-1; no definite D call. The V end was cut by 2 bases, the J end by 5 bases, with 10 bases between. This CDR3 is built from 13 residues. Germline assignment: CDR1 SGHRS and CDR2 YFSETQ. Written as DNA, the CDR3 is TGCGCCAGCAGCTTTTCGGGAGGGACTGAAGCTTTCTTT. It codes for CASSFSGGTEAFF.

The chain combines TRBV3-1 (or the pseudogene TRBV3-2) with TRBJ2-3, with 11 bases lining up with TRBD2. This CDR3 contains 17 residues. Germline trimming cut 1 base from V and 3 bases from J; bases unmatched to any gene: 6. Germline V gives CDR1 LGHDT, CDR2 YNNKEL (reference sequence). The CDR3 bases are TGTGCCAGCAGCCAAGGGAGGGCTAGCGGGAGGACAGATACGCAGTATTTT. It encodes CASSQGRASGRTDTQYF.

The chain uses TRBV3-1 (or the pseudogene TRBV3-2) and TRBJ1-1; 7 bases agree with TRBD1. This CDR3 is built from 13 residues. The junction had 6 bases not matched to a gene; V was cut back by 6 bases and J by 5 bases. CDR1 and CDR2 from the germline V gene are LGHDT and YNNKEL (reference sequence). The CDR3: CASRFTGETEAFF. Written as DNA, the CDR3 is TGTGCCAGCAGATTCACAGGGGAAACTGAAGCTTTCTTT.

This chain connects TRBV7-2 to TRBJ2-7, with D uncertain. With 5 bases removed from V and 3 bases from J, the gap between germline ends came to 14 bases. The CDR3 totals 14 residues. The germline V gene encodes CDR1 SGHTA and CDR2 FQGNSA. The CDR3, as DNA: TGTGCCAGCAGCCCTGGGCCGGTCGGCTACGAGCAGTACTTC. This translates into CASSPGPVGYEQYF.

The V gene is TRBV19, the J gene TRBJ2-1, with 10 bases fitting TRBD2. CDR1 is LNHDA and CDR2 is SQIVND in the germline V gene (reference sequence). Germline trimming cut 6 bases from V and 3 bases from J; bases unmatched to any gene: 8. This CDR3 region has 16 residues. The CDR3 coding sequence is TGTGCCAGTAGGACCAGCGGGAGGGCCTACTACAATGAGCAGTTCTTC. As protein: CASRTSGRAYYNEQFF.

The chain has TRBV2 and TRBJ2-5; TRBD2 might be the D (5 bases). Trimming left V 6 bases short and J 4 bases short, with 12 bases between. Germline V gives CDR1 SNHLY, CDR2 FYNNEI. The CDR3 runs 13 residues. CDR3: CASSEGTRETQYF. The CDR3, as DNA: TGTGCCAGCAGCGAGGGAACGAGAGAGACCCAGTACTTC.

This clone was detected many times. This chain links TRBV19 with TRBJ2-3, with TRBD1 matching 9 bases. The CDR3 has 14 amino acids. After removal of 8 bases from V and 4 bases from J, the junction contained 7 bases not matched to a gene. Germline V gene sequence: CDR1 LNHDA, CDR2 SQIVND (reference sequence). Here the CDR3 DNA reads TGTGCCAGTCGAGACAGGGGGAAAGCAGATACGCAGTATTTT. Its protein is CASRDRGKADTQYF.